Here is one T cell receptor (beta chain) with its context. This entry comes from a study of T cells in Graves' hyperthyroidism and ophthalmopathy. About the study: Before any treatment, at initial diagnosis, peripheral blood was collected.

It was RNA transcripts that yielded the amplified TCR beta CDR3 regions. Using the HTBI primer set, a first-round RT-PCR was run on the TCR CDR3. MiXCR, applied by TCRdb to the multiplex PCR reads, yields one record per CDR3 protein. The sample lists about 700,000 distinct CDR3 sequences; 12% to 15% were seen once. Germline V gene sequence: CDR1 MGHDK, CDR2 SYGVNS. CDR3 length: 17 residues. The V end lost 6 bases, the J end lost 5 bases, and 25 bases lay between the germline ends. Thyroid ultrasound, orbital computed tomography, clinical symptoms, and serum thyroxine and TRAb underpinned diagnoses. The rearrangement links TRBV25-1 to TRBJ2-5; D gene ambiguous. This TCR came from a woman under 30 with Graves' hyperthyroidism. The source material was blood. The CDR3 DNA reads as TGTGCCAGCAGCCAAGTCCGGTCTTCAGGCTCTCGGGAGACCCAGTACTTC. This encodes CASSQVRSSGSRETQYF. The complete variable domain, with remaining parts taken from reference TRBV25-1 and TRBJ2-5, reads EADIYQTPRYLVIGTGKKITLECSQTMGHDKMYWYQQDPGMELHLIHYSYGVNSTEKGDLSSESTVSRIRTEHFPLTLESARPSHTSQYLCASSQVRSSGSRETQYFGPGTRLLVL.